A selection of T cell receptor beta chains follows, all from one sample in a study of siplizumab effects on memory and regulatory T cells. Method: immunoSEQ multiplex PCR; TCRdb's copy keeps in-frame clones and lacks some. The profile covers roughly 100,000 clones, with about 90% appearing a single time and 0.85% to 1.3% taken by the ten largest. The specimen sequenced was CD4+ T cells sorted from blood. These receptors came from a human donor in good health. Each CDR3 is given with its conserved first and last residue. The order of the fields is CDR3 DNA, CDR3 protein, V gene, clone size, D gene, J gene. The D gene is left open where the match is weak. The listing skips clone size in some rows; elsewhere it reads once, few, many or a size class.

CDR3 DNA: TGTGCCAGCAGTTTCGGGATTAGCAATCAGCCCCAGCATTTT; CDR3 protein: CASSFGISNQPQHF; V gene: TRBV28; clone size: .; D gene: .; J gene: TRBJ1-5
CDR3 DNA: TGTGCCTGGAGTTGGTTCCAGGGGGCTTACGAGCAGTACTTC; CDR3 protein: CAWSWFQGAYEQYF; V gene: TRBV30; clone size: .; D gene: TRBD1; J gene: TRBJ2-7
CDR3 DNA: TGTGCCAGCAGCTTAAGGGAGGGGGGCCCTTACGAGCAGTACTTC; CDR3 protein: CASSLREGGPYEQYF; V gene: TRBV7-3; clone size: .; D gene: .; J gene: TRBJ2-7
CDR3 DNA: TGTGCCAGCAGCCCAGGGGACGAGATTAATGAAAAACTGTTTTTT; CDR3 protein: CASSPGDEINEKLFF; V gene: TRBV5-8; clone size: .; D gene: .; J gene: TRBJ1-4
CDR3 DNA: TGTGCTAGTGGCCCCGGCCGGGACAGAAACAATGAGCAGTTCTTC; CDR3 protein: CASGPGRDRNNEQFF; V gene: TRBV12-5; clone size: .; D gene: TRBD1; J gene: TRBJ2-1
CDR3 DNA: TGTGCCAGCAAGTCCGGGCTAGGAGGCTACACCTTC; CDR3 protein: CASKSGLGGYTF; V gene: TRBV6-1; clone size: .; D gene: .; J gene: TRBJ1-2
CDR3 DNA: TGTGCCACCAGAACTAGCGGGAGATGGGGCGGGGAGCTGTTTTTT; CDR3 protein: CATRTSGRWGGELFF; V gene: TRBV6-1; clone size: .; D gene: TRBD2; J gene: TRBJ2-2
CDR3 DNA: TGTGCCAGCAGCGTTCTCCCCCAACTTTCCGGGCACAATGAGCAGTTCTTC; CDR3 protein: CASSVLPQLSGHNEQFF; V gene: TRBV9; clone size: .; D gene: .; J gene: TRBJ2-1
CDR3 DNA: TGTGCCAGCAGACAGCGGGCGGCCTACAATGAGCAGTTCTTC; CDR3 protein: CASRQRAAYNEQFF; V gene: TRBV27; clone size: .; D gene: .; J gene: TRBJ2-1
CDR3 DNA: TGTGCCAGCTCACCATTACCCCCCCGGAGAGACACCGGGGAGCTGTTTTTT; CDR3 protein: CASSPLPPRRDTGELFF; V gene: TRBV18; clone size: once; D gene: .; J gene: TRBJ2-2
CDR3 DNA: TGTGCCAGCAGTGAGAGACAGGGATTTTTAGGAGGCTACACCTTC; CDR3 protein: CASSERQGFLGGYTF; V gene: TRBV28; clone size: .; D gene: TRBD1; J gene: TRBJ1-2
CDR3 DNA: TGTGCCAGTAGTATCGCGGAAGGGGCCACCTACGAGCAGTACTTC; CDR3 protein: CASSIAEGATYEQYF; V gene: TRBV19; clone size: .; D gene: .; J gene: TRBJ2-7
CDR3 DNA: TGCGCCAGCAGCTCGAGGACTAGCGGTCAAGAGACCCAGTACTTC; CDR3 protein: CASSSRTSGQETQYF; V gene: TRBV5-1; clone size: .; D gene: TRBD2; J gene: TRBJ2-5
CDR3 DNA: TGTGCCTGGAGTTACAGAGGGTTCTCTGGAAACACCATATATTTT; CDR3 protein: CAWSYRGFSGNTIYF; V gene: TRBV30; clone size: .; D gene: .; J gene: TRBJ1-3
CDR3 DNA: TGTGCCAGCAGCTTATTGCCCCCCCAACAGGGGGCAGAGACCCAGTACTTC; CDR3 protein: CASSLLPPQQGAETQYF; V gene: TRBV7-6; clone size: .; D gene: TRBD1; J gene: TRBJ2-5
CDR3 DNA: TGTGCCAGCAGCCAAGAGTCCCAACCTAGCTACGAGCAGTACTTC; CDR3 protein: CASSQESQPSYEQYF; V gene: TRBV4-2; clone size: .; D gene: .; J gene: TRBJ2-7
CDR3 DNA: TGTGCCATCAGTGCTGGCCTAAACAACAAGGGAGAGTTAAAACGCTACACCTTC; CDR3 protein: CAISAGLNNKGELKRYTF; V gene: TRBV10-3; clone size: .; D gene: .; J gene: TRBJ1-2
CDR3 DNA: TGTGCCAGCAGGACCCGTACCCTCTATGGCTACACCTTC; CDR3 protein: CASRTRTLYGYTF; V gene: TRBV25-1; clone size: .; D gene: .; J gene: TRBJ1-2
CDR3 DNA: TGTGCCAGTAGTATACGGACTAGCGGGATAGCAGATACGCAGTATTTT; CDR3 protein: CASSIRTSGIADTQYF; V gene: TRBV19; clone size: .; D gene: TRBD2; J gene: TRBJ2-3
CDR3 DNA: TGTGCCAGCAGCTTAACCAGCGAAGCGGGAGGACCTAGCACAGATACGCAGTATTTT; CDR3 protein: CASSLTSEAGGPSTDTQYF; V gene: TRBV7-3; clone size: .; D gene: TRBD2; J gene: TRBJ2-3
CDR3 DNA: TGTGCCAGCAGTTTCTCCGGGGCTCTGGGACAGCCCCAGCATTTT; CDR3 protein: CASSFSGALGQPQHF; V gene: TRBV27; clone size: .; D gene: .; J gene: TRBJ1-5
CDR3 DNA: TGTGCCAGCAGCAACGGGGCTCGGGGGAACTATGGCTACACCTTC; CDR3 protein: CASSNGARGNYGYTF; V gene: TRBV21-1; clone size: .; D gene: .; J gene: TRBJ1-2
CDR3 DNA: TGCAGTGCTAGCCTATACAATGAGCAGTTCTTC; CDR3 protein: CSASLYNEQFF; V gene: TRBV20-1; clone size: .; D gene: .; J gene: TRBJ2-1
CDR3 DNA: TGTGCCAGCAGAGGGACTAGCGGGAGAGGGGGGCCTAGCACAGATACGCAGTATTTT; CDR3 protein: CASRGTSGRGGPSTDTQYF; V gene: TRBV28; clone size: .; D gene: TRBD2; J gene: TRBJ2-3
CDR3 DNA: TGTGCCAGTAGTATCATTGGGGGGCCTCGATATAGCAATCAGCCCCAGCATTTT; CDR3 protein: CASSIIGGPRYSNQPQHF; V gene: TRBV19; clone size: .; D gene: .; J gene: TRBJ1-5
CDR3 DNA: TGTGCCAGCGGTGGGGGGAACACTGAAGCTTTCTTT; CDR3 protein: CASGGGNTEAFF; V gene: TRBV9; clone size: few; D gene: .; J gene: TRBJ1-1
CDR3 DNA: TGTGCCAGCAGCTTAGAAATCCCACAGGGTGGCTACACCTTC; CDR3 protein: CASSLEIPQGGYTF; V gene: TRBV7-9; clone size: .; D gene: .; J gene: TRBJ1-2
CDR3 DNA: TGCGCCAGCAGCTTGGCCGGGGACACTGAAGCTTTCTTT; CDR3 protein: CASSLAGDTEAFF; V gene: TRBV5-1; clone size: .; D gene: .; J gene: TRBJ1-1
CDR3 DNA: TGCAGCGTCACCGGGACGATCACAGATACGCAGTATTTT; CDR3 protein: CSVTGTITDTQYF; V gene: TRBV29-1; clone size: .; D gene: .; J gene: TRBJ2-3
CDR3 DNA: TGTGCCAGCAGCTTGAACAGGGGCCTGAACACCGGGGAGCTGTTTTTT; CDR3 protein: CASSLNRGLNTGELFF; V gene: TRBV11-2; clone size: .; D gene: TRBD1; J gene: TRBJ2-2
CDR3 DNA: TGTGCCAGCACCGGCAATAATCTAGCGGGAGGAGAGACCCAGTACTTC; CDR3 protein: CASTGNNLAGGETQYF; V gene: TRBV27; clone size: once; D gene: TRBD2; J gene: TRBJ2-5
CDR3 DNA: TGTGCCAGCAGTGCCCGGGTGGAGGGAGAGACCCAGTACTTC; CDR3 protein: CASSARVEGETQYF; V gene: TRBV7-9; clone size: few; D gene: .; J gene: TRBJ2-5
CDR3 DNA: TGCGCCAGCAGCTCCTTACCCGGGACAGCCTATGGCTACACCTTC; CDR3 protein: CASSSLPGTAYGYTF; V gene: TRBV5-1; clone size: .; D gene: TRBD1; J gene: TRBJ1-2
CDR3 DNA: TGTGCCAGCAGCAAATACACGGGGTATGGCTACACCTTC; CDR3 protein: CASSKYTGYGYTF; V gene: TRBV21-1; clone size: .; D gene: .; J gene: TRBJ1-2
CDR3 DNA: TGTGCCAGTGGCCGGGGACAGGGGTTCTATGGCTACACCTTC; CDR3 protein: CASGRGQGFYGYTF; V gene: TRBV6-6; clone size: .; D gene: TRBD1; J gene: TRBJ1-2
CDR3 DNA: TGCGCCAGCAGCTTGATGGCGGCTAACTCCTACAATGAGCAGTTCTTC; CDR3 protein: CASSLMAANSYNEQFF; V gene: TRBV5-1; clone size: once; D gene: .; J gene: TRBJ2-1
CDR3 DNA: TGCAGTGCTAGGGACAGGGTCGGCTACACCTTC; CDR3 protein: CSARDRVGYTF; V gene: TRBV20-1; clone size: once; D gene: TRBD1; J gene: TRBJ1-2
CDR3 DNA: TGTGCCAGCAAGGGGGGATTTAACACTGAAGCTTTCTTT; CDR3 protein: CASKGGFNTEAFF; V gene: TRBV6-4; clone size: .; D gene: .; J gene: TRBJ1-1
CDR3 DNA: TGTGCCAGCAGTACCCTCCTCCCAGGAGAAGCTTTCTTT; CDR3 protein: CASSTLLPGEAFF; V gene: TRBV28; clone size: .; D gene: .; J gene: TRBJ1-1
CDR3 DNA: TGCAGTGCAGTTATTGGCTACGAGCAGTACTTC; CDR3 protein: CSAVIGYEQYF; V gene: TRBV20-1; clone size: .; D gene: .; J gene: TRBJ2-7
CDR3 DNA: TGTGCCGGGGCCCTATCCCCCGATACGCAGTATTTT; CDR3 protein: CAGALSPDTQYF; V gene: TRBV2; clone size: .; D gene: .; J gene: TRBJ2-3
CDR3 DNA: TGTGCCACCAGCAGAGAATCCCGGAAGGCAAACTATGGCTACACCTTC; CDR3 protein: CATSRESRKANYGYTF; V gene: TRBV15; clone size: .; D gene: .; J gene: TRBJ1-2
CDR3 DNA: TGTGCCAGCTCACCATCGAACAGCCTCAATCAGCCCCAGCATTTT; CDR3 protein: CASSPSNSLNQPQHF; V gene: TRBV18; clone size: .; D gene: .; J gene: TRBJ1-5
CDR3 DNA: TGTGCCAGCAGTTCCGAAAAACTGTTTTTT; CDR3 protein: CASSSEKLFF; V gene: TRBV27; clone size: .; D gene: .; J gene: TRBJ1-4
CDR3 DNA: TGCGCCAGCAGCCTGGGACAGACCTACGAGCAGTACTTC; CDR3 protein: CASSLGQTYEQYF; V gene: TRBV4-1; clone size: .; D gene: TRBD1; J gene: TRBJ2-7
CDR3 DNA: TGTGCCAGCAGCTTGGGGCAGCGCCCGAACGAGCAGTACTTC; CDR3 protein: CASSLGQRPNEQYF; V gene: TRBV5-4; clone size: .; D gene: .; J gene: TRBJ2-7
CDR3 DNA: TGCGCCAGCAGCTTGGCACTAGCCTACGAGCAGTACTTC; CDR3 protein: CASSLALAYEQYF; V gene: TRBV5-1; clone size: .; D gene: .; J gene: TRBJ2-7
CDR3 DNA: TGTGCCTGGAGCAGGCTAGCGGGAGTCAATGAGCAGTTCTTC; CDR3 protein: CAWSRLAGVNEQFF; V gene: TRBV30; clone size: .; D gene: TRBD2; J gene: TRBJ2-1
CDR3 DNA: TGTGCCAGCAGCCCAGGCGTCGCCTCCTCGGGGGAGCAGTTCTTC; CDR3 protein: CASSPGVASSGEQFF; V gene: TRBV7-9; clone size: .; D gene: .; J gene: TRBJ2-1
CDR3 DNA: TGTGCCAGCAGCCCGGGGACTAGCGGGACTTTCGGGGAGCTGTTTTTT; CDR3 protein: CASSPGTSGTFGELFF; V gene: TRBV5-4; clone size: .; D gene: TRBD2; J gene: TRBJ2-2
CDR3 DNA: TGTGCCTGGGCAAGGGACAGCTCTAGCACAGATACGCAGTATTTT; CDR3 protein: CAWARDSSSTDTQYF; V gene: TRBV30; clone size: .; D gene: TRBD1; J gene: TRBJ2-3
CDR3 DNA: TGTGCCAGCAGCTTCGGCGGGATGAGGGTGGGGGATACGCAGTATTTT; CDR3 protein: CASSFGGMRVGDTQYF; V gene: TRBV7-8; clone size: .; D gene: .; J gene: TRBJ2-3
CDR3 DNA: TGTGCCAGCAGTGTCACCAGAAACAATGAGCAGTTCTTC; CDR3 protein: CASSVTRNNEQFF; V gene: TRBV2; clone size: .; D gene: .; J gene: TRBJ2-1
CDR3 DNA: TGTGCCAGCAGCACTATCTCTTTCTACAATGAGCAGTTCTTC; CDR3 protein: CASSTISFYNEQFF; V gene: TRBV5-4; clone size: .; D gene: .; J gene: TRBJ2-1
CDR3 DNA: TGTGCCAGCAGCCTTAGTGTAGGGGCAGAGGATAAGTATGGCTACACCTTC; CDR3 protein: CASSLSVGAEDKYGYTF; V gene: TRBV7-9; clone size: .; D gene: .; J gene: TRBJ1-2
CDR3 DNA: TGTGCCAGCAGCCACTGGATTTCTAGCCGCATAAGCTCCTACGAGCAGTACTTC; CDR3 protein: CASSHWISSRISSYEQYF; V gene: TRBV7-9; clone size: .; D gene: .; J gene: TRBJ2-7
CDR3 DNA: TGCGCCAGCAGCCACGGATCAGGTGCGGGAGGGCCACGGTCAAAAAACATTCAGTACTTC; CDR3 protein: CASSHGSGAGGPRSKNIQYF; V gene: TRBV4-1; clone size: .; D gene: TRBD2; J gene: TRBJ2-4